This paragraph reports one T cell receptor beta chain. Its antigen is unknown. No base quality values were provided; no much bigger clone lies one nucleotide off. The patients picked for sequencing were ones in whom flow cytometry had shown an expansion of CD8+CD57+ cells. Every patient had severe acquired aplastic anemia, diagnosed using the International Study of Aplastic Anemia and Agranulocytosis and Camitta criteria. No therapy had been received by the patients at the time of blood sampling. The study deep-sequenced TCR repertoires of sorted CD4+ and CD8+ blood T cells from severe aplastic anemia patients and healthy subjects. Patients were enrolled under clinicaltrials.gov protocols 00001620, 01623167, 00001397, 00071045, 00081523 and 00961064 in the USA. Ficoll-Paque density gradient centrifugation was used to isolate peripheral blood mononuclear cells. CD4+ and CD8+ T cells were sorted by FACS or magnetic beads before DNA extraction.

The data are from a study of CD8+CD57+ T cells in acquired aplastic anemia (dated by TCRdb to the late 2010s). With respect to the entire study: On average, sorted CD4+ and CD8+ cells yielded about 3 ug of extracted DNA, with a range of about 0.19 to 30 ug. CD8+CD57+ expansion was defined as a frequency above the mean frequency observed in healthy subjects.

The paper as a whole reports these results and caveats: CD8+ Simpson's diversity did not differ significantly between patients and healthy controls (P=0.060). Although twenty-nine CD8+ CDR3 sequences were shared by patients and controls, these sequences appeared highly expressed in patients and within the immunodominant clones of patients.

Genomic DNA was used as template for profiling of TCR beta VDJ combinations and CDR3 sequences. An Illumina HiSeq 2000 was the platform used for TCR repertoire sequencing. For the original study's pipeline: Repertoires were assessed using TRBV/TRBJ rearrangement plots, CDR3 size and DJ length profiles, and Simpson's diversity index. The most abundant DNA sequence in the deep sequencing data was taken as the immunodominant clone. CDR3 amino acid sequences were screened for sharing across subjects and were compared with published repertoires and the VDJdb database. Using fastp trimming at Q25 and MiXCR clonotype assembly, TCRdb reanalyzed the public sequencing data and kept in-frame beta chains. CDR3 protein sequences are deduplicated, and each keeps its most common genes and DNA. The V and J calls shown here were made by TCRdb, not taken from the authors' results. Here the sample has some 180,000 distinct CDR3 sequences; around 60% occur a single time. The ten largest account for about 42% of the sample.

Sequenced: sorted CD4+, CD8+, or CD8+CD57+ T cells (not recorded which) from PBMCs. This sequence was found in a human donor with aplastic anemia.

The DNA sequence is as follows: TGTGCCAGCAGTGAGGGGACTTTGGGGACCGCTGAAGCTTTCTTT. Its product reads: CASSEGTLGTAEAFF. The chain couples TRBV2 to TRBJ1-1, with TRBD1 perhaps the D gene, on 5 matching bases. According to the germline V gene, CDR1 reads SNHLY and CDR2 reads FYNNEI. The CDR3 starts with the cysteine, ends with the phenylalanine, and has 15 residues. This entry keeps only the CDR3 DNA: 45 bases, framed from base 1. Relative to germline, V is 3 bases shorter and J is 6 bases shorter, with 17 bases between their ends.